This T cell receptor beta chain was profiled in a study of response to subunit inactivated influenza vaccine. From germline, CDR1 is DFQATT and CDR2 SNEGSKA (reference sequence). CDR3 length: 15 amino acids. Trimming took off 0 bases at V and 2 bases at J, with 13 bases between the two ends. TCRdb reprocessed the RT-PCR reads with MiXCR, giving one entry per CDR3 protein. The sample carries about 170,000 distinct CDR3 sequences, about 12% recorded once. In its sample, this clonotype was seen a few times. The sample also formed part of further work on T cells expressing NK-cell markers. According to that study: Researchers built TCR beta cDNA using 5'RACE template switching with UMIs. Of the CD8+ T cell pool in several donors, about 1.0-7.0% was accounted for by dominant NKG2C+ clonotypes. The CD3+CD56-NKG2C+ fraction of a handful of donors was also led by these clonotypes.

The J gene is TRBJ1-2, the V gene TRBV20-1, with D perhaps matching TRBD1 (5 bases). The clonotype originates from a man in his forties or fifties who received an inactivated influenza vaccine. The source was CD8+ T cells sorted from PBMCs, collected 11 to 12 days after vaccination. The CDR3 DNA follows: TGCAGTGCTAGAGATTTCGCGGGGGTAAACTATGGCTACACCTTC. It codes for CSARDFAGVNYGYTF.